The present entry profiles one T cell receptor (beta chain) with its context. The data belong to a study of blood T cell repertoires in COVID-19. Looked up from germline, CDR1 is MNHEY and CDR2 is SMNVEV (reference sequence). CDR3 length equals 18 residues. The J segment lost 0 bases and the V segment lost 0 bases, leaving 8 bases of the junction unmatched. Repertoires were generated with immunoSEQ multiplex PCR, while TCRdb's copy carries only in-frame clones and drops some. The profile shows approximately 530,000 clones, 85% to 90% of them singletons. The sequence was collected from a woman in her forties or fifties with COVID-19, enrolled during active disease. The material sequenced was peripheral blood. The rearrangement links TRBV27 to TRBJ1-1; 9 nucleotides line up with TRBD1. The CDR3 sequence: CASSLSMGQGLLNTEAFF. The CDR3 DNA reads as TGTGCCAGCAGTTTATCGATGGGACAGGGCCTATTGAACACTGAAGCTTTCTTT.